The next 27 T cell receptor beta chains were all read from a single sample in a study of T cells in Graves' hyperthyroidism and ophthalmopathy. TCR beta CDR3 regions were amplified from RNA transcripts. RT-PCR in the first round (using the HTBI primer set) targeted the TCR CDR3. TCRdb processed the multiplex PCR reads anew with MiXCR; each CDR3 protein has one entry. The sample gives almost 50,000 distinct CDR3 sequences, approximately 58% of which show up once; roughly 30% is in the top ten. The specimen sequenced was peripheral blood or thyroid tissue (not recorded which). The receptors originated from a man aged 18 to 29 with Graves' hyperthyroidism.

The chain has TRBV10-3 and TRBJ2-7; D might be TRBD2 (6 bases). The germline V gene has CDR1 ENHRY and CDR2 SYGVKD. Trimming cost V 3 bases and J 6 bases, with 12 bases left between them. CDR3 length: 13 amino acids. CDR3 coding DNA: TGTGCCATCAGTGAAGGAGGGACCGGCGAGCAGTACTTC. Protein sequence: CAISEGGTGEQYF.

This clonotype was recorded once. The rearrangement joins TRBV29-1 to TRBJ1-2, with D perhaps TRBD1 (6 bases). This CDR3 comprises 12 residues. The V and J ends lost 6 bases and 2 bases respectively, with 10 bases between them. Germline V gene lookup returns CDR1 SQVTM and CDR2 ANQGSEA. The CDR3, as DNA: TGCAGCGTATCAGGACAGAACTATGGCTACACCTTC. Protein: CSVSGQNYGYTF.

The genes are TRBV11-1 and TRBJ2-3; D gene uncertain. V lost 5 bases and J 10 bases, leaving 16 bases between the germline ends. The CDR3 consists of 13 residues. Germline assignment: CDR1 SGHAT and CDR2 FQDESV (reference sequence). CDR3 DNA: TGTGCCAGCAGCCTACCGGGTAGTTGGTCGCAGTATTTT. It is translated as CASSLPGSWSQYF. The full variable domain, in which reference TRBV11-1 and TRBJ2-3 provide the parts outside the CDR3, is EAEVAQSPRYKITEKSQAVAFWCDPISGHATLYWYRQILGQGPELLVQFQDESVVDDSQLPKDRFSAERLKGVDSTLKIQPAELGDSAMYLCASSLPGSWSQYFGPGTRLTVL.

This clonotype appeared many times. The chain recombines TRBV7-9 with TRBJ1-1; TRBD1 matches at 7 bases. V gave up 1 base and J gave up 2 bases; unmatched junction bases: 10. Germline CDR1 reads SEHNR; CDR2 reads FQNEAQ (reference sequence). CDR3 length equals 17 residues. The CDR3 is CASSLVPRHRGNTEAFF. The CDR3 bases are TGTGCCAGCAGCTTAGTACCCCGGCACAGGGGAAACACTGAAGCTTTCTTT.

To note about this clonotype: Possible read error: a much larger clone is one base away. The chain couples TRBV11-2 to TRBJ1-4; unclear D gene. The CDR3 is 17 residues long. In germline, CDR1 is SGHAT, CDR2 FQNNGV. CDR3 in amino acids: CASSLDLVWTTSEKLFF. Written as DNA, the CDR3 is TGTGCCAGCAGCTTAGATTTGGTCTGGACGACTAGTGAAAAACTGTTTTTT.

Ten or more counts support this clonotype. The chain carries TRBV6-2 or TRBV6-3 and TRBJ2-7; D ambiguous. CDR3 length: 12 residues. CDR1 and CDR2 from the germline V gene are MNHEY and SVGEGT. V was pared by 6 bases and J by 6 bases, with 12 bases between. This CDR3 is CASRMGFVEQYF. DNA of the CDR3: TGTGCCAGCAGAATGGGGTTTGTCGAGCAGTACTTC.

This chain uses TRBV20-1 with TRBJ2-5; 14 bases agree with TRBD2. This CDR3 has 15 residues. Germline V gene data show CDR1 as DFQATT and CDR2 as SNEGSKA (reference sequence). V was clipped by 5 bases and J by 5 bases; unmatched bases: 7. The CDR3 sequence: CSARGTSGGRETQYF. Written as DNA, the CDR3 is TGCAGTGCTCGAGGGACTAGCGGGGGCCGGGAGACCCAGTACTTC.

In its sample, this clonotype was seen many times. This chain joins TRBV15 and TRBJ1-6; D gene unclear. The CDR3 sequence is 17 residues long. Germline V CDR1 and CDR2: LNHNV, YYDKDF (reference sequence). The V and J ends lost 0 bases and 2 bases respectively, with 11 bases between them. CDR3 sequence reads: CATSRDALGTYNSPLHF. As DNA, the CDR3 is TGTGCCACCAGCAGAGATGCGTTGGGAACCTATAATTCACCCCTCCACTTT.

This clonotype was observed many times. The chain employs TRBV28 and TRBJ2-7; D gene uncertain. Trimming took off 5 bases at V and 3 bases at J, with 20 bases between the two ends. Germline CDR1 and CDR2: MDHEN and SYDVKM. This CDR3 contains 16 residues. CDR3 nucleotide sequence: TGTGCCAGCAGTCTCCCTTCACCCCAAAGCATCTACGAGCAGTACTTC. Residues: CASSLPSPQSIYEQYF.

This clonotype showed up many times. V gene TRBV3-1 combines with J gene TRBJ1-5; no definite D call. V shed 0 bases and J shed 8 bases, with 5 bases lying between them. CDR3 size: 12 residues. Germline loops: CDR1 LGHDT, CDR2 YNNKEL (reference sequence). The CDR3 spells CASSQDREPQHF. In DNA, the CDR3 is TGTGCCAGCAGCCAAGATCGGGAGCCCCAGCATTTT.

This chain uses TRBV20-1 with TRBJ2-7; tentative D call: TRBD2 (5 bases). The CDR3 is made up of 15 amino acids. The germline V gene has CDR1 DFQATT and CDR2 SNEGSKA (reference sequence). V was shortened by 3 bases and J by 0 bases, with 15 bases between the two germline ends. CDR3 bases: TGCAGTGCTAGTGAATTCGGGGTGAGCTCCTACGAGCAGTACTTC. Residues: CSASEFGVSSYEQYF.

V gene TRBV15 combines with J gene TRBJ1-6; D is ambiguous. The CDR3 loop spans 13 amino acids. Germline lookup yields CDR1 LNHNV and CDR2 YYDKDF (reference sequence). V gave up 0 bases and J gave up 10 bases, with 7 bases separating them. The DNA for the CDR3 is TGTGCCACCAGCAGAGATGAGTTATCACCCCTCCACTTT. It encodes CATSRDELSPLHF.

The rearrangement joins TRBV12-3 or TRBV12-4 to TRBJ1-5, with no clear D. CDR3 length: 14 residues. V was cut by 4 bases and J by 4 bases, with 11 bases left in between. The CDR3 region has the DNA TGTGCCAGCAGTTCGGGAGGGCGGAATCAGCCCCAGCATTTT. Its protein is CASSSGGRNQPQHF.

V gene TRBV13 combines with J gene TRBJ2-7, with D possibly matching TRBD1 (5 bases). The CDR3 has 14 residues. Germline V gene data show CDR1 as PRHDT and CDR2 as FYEKMQ (reference sequence). Trimming removed 0 bases at V and 3 bases at J, with 9 bases between. The CDR3 is CASSLGPDNYEQYF. The CDR3, as DNA: TGTGCCAGCAGCTTAGGCCCGGACAACTACGAGCAGTACTTC.

The V call is TRBV29-1, the J call TRBJ1-4; 11 nucleotides line up with TRBD1. Looked up from germline, CDR1 is SQVTM and CDR2 is ANQGSEA. The J segment lost 11 bases and the V segment lost 4 bases, leaving 3 bases of the junction unmatched. This CDR3 spans 12 amino acids. The CDR3 region has the DNA TGCAGCGTTGGGACAGGGGGCAAGAAACTGTTTTTT. Translation: CSVGTGGKKLFF.

This clonotype appeared many times. The V call is TRBV12-3 or TRBV12-4, the J call TRBJ1-4; 9 positions match TRBD1. V shed 5 bases and J 8 bases; nucleotides not matched to a gene: 6. CDR3 length equals 14 residues. CDR3 region: CASSATGGREKLFF. The CDR3 coding sequence is TGTGCCAGCAGTGCGACAGGGGGACGCGAAAAACTGTTTTTT.

A word on this clonotype: In this CDR3 the conserved last residue, phenylalanine or tryptophan, is missing, so a read error is likely. The chain carries TRBV4-3 and TRBJ1-6, with D hard to call. CDR3 size: 13 residues. V lost 3 bases, J lost 3 bases, and 3 bases lay in between. CDR1 and CDR2 (germline): LGHNA, YSLEER. CDR3 DNA: TGCGCCAGCAGCCAGATCTATAATTCACCCCTCCACTCT. It translates to CASSQIYNSPLHS.

The chain combines TRBV12-3 or TRBV12-4 with TRBJ1-4; perhaps TRBD1 as D (5 bases). The CDR3 covers 14 residues. V lost 1 base, J lost 8 bases, and 11 bases lay in between. CDR3 DNA: TGTGCCAGCAGTTTAGGGGACGCGGGGGAAAAACTGTTTTTT. This encodes CASSLGDAGEKLFF.

This clonotype was seen repeatedly, ten times or more. This rearrangement joins TRBV7-2 to TRBJ1-4; D is possibly TRBD1 (5 bases). The CDR3 is 14 amino acids. The germline CDR1 and CDR2 sequences are SGHTA and FQGNSA. V dropped 7 bases and J dropped 4 bases, with 13 bases sitting between them. The DNA of the CDR3 is TGTGCCAGCAACACAGGTTCCTTTAATGAAAAACTGTTTTTT. As protein: CASNTGSFNEKLFF.

This clonotype was seen repeatedly, ten times or more. For the CDR3, the DNA is TGTGCCACCAGTGATTCCGGACAGGCTAATTCACCCCTCCACTTT. The encoded protein is CATSDSGQANSPLHF. The J gene is TRBJ1-6, the V gene TRBV24-1; 7 bases map to TRBD1. V gave up 2 bases and J gave up 6 bases; unmatched junction bases: 3. The CDR3 consists of 15 residues. CDR1 is KGHDR, CDR2 SFDVKD, per germline.

The chain carries TRBV2 and TRBJ2-7, with D perhaps assigned TRBD1 or TRBD2 (5 bases each). The ends were cut back, 9 bases at V and 3 bases at J, with 15 bases in the middle. CDR3 length: 13 amino acids. Looked up from germline, CDR1 is SNHLY and CDR2 is FYNNEI. As DNA, the CDR3 is TGTGCCAGTACCGGGACGTACCACTACGAGCAGTACTTC. Amino acid sequence: CASTGTYHYEQYF. The variable domain in full, completed from reference TRBV2 and TRBJ2-7, reads EPEVTQTPSHQVTQMGQEVILRCVPISNHLYFYWYRQILGQKVEFLVSFYNNEISEKSEIFDDQFSVERPDGSNFTLKIRSTKLEDSAMYFCASTGTYHYEQYFGPGTRLTVT.

Many counts were recorded for this clonotype. The CDR3 DNA reads TGTGCCAGCAGCCAGGGACCCAGCAGTTTTTATGGCTACACCTTC. As protein: CASSQGPSSFYGYTF. The chain recombines TRBV7-8 with TRBJ1-2; D might be TRBD1 (5 bases). From germline, CDR1 is SGHVS and CDR2 FQNEAQ. The CDR3 sequence is 15 residues long. Trimming took 5 bases from V and 5 from J, leaving 18 bases between them. Complete variable domain (other parts from reference TRBV7-8 and TRBJ1-2): GAGVSQSPRYKVAKRGQDVALRCDPISGHVSLFWYQQALGQGPEFLTYFQNEAQLDKSGLPSDRFFAERPEGSVSTLKIQRTQQEDSAVYLCASSQGPSSFYGYTFGSGTRLTVV.

This chain joins TRBV25-1 and TRBJ1-1, with 9 bases matching TRBD1. The CDR3 is 15 residues long. In germline, CDR1 is MGHDK, CDR2 SYGVNS. V trimming: 5 bases; J trimming: 5 bases; junction bases outside the gene matches: 9. CDR3 amino acids: CASSLTGGVTTEAFF. CDR3 DNA sequence: TGTGCCAGCAGTCTGACAGGGGGGGTCACGACTGAAGCTTTCTTT.

DNA of the CDR3: TGTGCCAGCAGCCAGGGCCACATAGGAGAGACCCAGTACTTC. Protein: CASSQGHIGETQYF. The chain couples TRBV12-3 or TRBV12-4 to TRBJ2-5; D might be TRBD1 (5 bases). The CDR3 is 14 amino acids. V shed 6 bases and J shed 4 bases, with 15 bases lying between them.

The V gene is TRBV10-3, the J gene TRBJ1-1; TRBD1 matches at 10 bases. The CDR3 extends over 13 amino acids. Germline CDR1 ENHRY, CDR2 SYGVKD. V shed 10 bases, J shed 4 bases, and the junction held 6 bases outside the gene matches. The CDR3 DNA is TGTGCCACCAAGGACAGGGGGACCACTGAAGCTTTCTTT. Protein sequence: CATKDRGTTEAFF.

This chain uses TRBV20-1 with TRBJ2-5; 7 bases are shared with TRBD1. Trimming at V came to 6 bases and at J to 5 bases, leaving 12 bases not matched to a gene. Germline CDR1 DFQATT, CDR2 SNEGSKA (reference sequence). The CDR3 contains 14 residues. In DNA form, the CDR3 reads TGCAGTGCCTGGGACAGTGGGGAACGCGAGACCCAGTACTTC. Translation: CSAWDSGERETQYF.

This clonotype was counted many times. The rearrangement joins TRBV7-8 to TRBJ2-5; 7 nucleotides match TRBD2. Germline assignment: CDR1 SGHVS and CDR2 FQNEAQ. The V gene end was trimmed by 7 bases and the J gene end by 3 bases; junction bases not matched to a gene: 11. The CDR3 covers 15 residues. CDR3 loop: CASTDRGRAEETQYF. The CDR3 nucleotides are TGTGCCAGCACCGACCGGGGGAGGGCGGAAGAGACCCAGTACTTC. The complete variable domain, with remaining parts taken from reference TRBV7-8 and TRBJ2-5, reads GAGVSQSPRYKVAKRGQDVALRCDPISGHVSLFWYQQALGQGPEFLTYFQNEAQLDKSGLPSDRFFAERPEGSVSTLKIQRTQQEDSAVYLCASTDRGRAEETQYFGPGTRLLVL.